The 23 T cell receptor beta chains below come from one sample, sequenced in a study of blood T cells in healthy people across ages. With a J-beta primer mix and a sample-barcoded 5' primer, a second PCR ran about 6 to 11 cycles. TCRdb itself ran the 5' RACE reads through MiXCR, one entry per CDR3 protein. The table records around 800,000 distinct CDR3 sequences, approximately 24% of them present only once. This sample was shared with a second study, whose subject was T cells of mothers and their children.

Sequencing input: blood. The source of these receptors is a boy aged 5-17 years in good health.

This clonotype was detected many times. This chain links TRBV12-3 or TRBV12-4 with TRBJ1-4, with 11 bases that match TRBD1. V shed 1 base and J 7 bases; nucleotides not matched to a gene: 2. This CDR3 is 15 amino acids long. The CDR3 sequence: CASSLGGTGGEKLFF. The CDR3 nucleotides read TGTGCCAGCAGTTTAGGAGGGACAGGGGGTGAAAAACTGTTTTTT.

The CDR3: CSARDFASYNEQFF. The CDR3 DNA sequence: TGCAGTGCTAGAGATTTCGCCTCGTACAATGAGCAGTTCTTC. J is TRBJ2-1 and V is TRBV20-1; D remains ambiguous. Germline V gene lookup returns CDR1 DFQATT and CDR2 SNEGSKA (reference sequence). The CDR3 contains 14 residues. V lost 0 bases and J 4 bases, leaving 10 bases between the germline ends.

The V and J genes are TRBV29-1 and TRBJ1-2; TRBD1 might be the D (6 bases). The CDR3 sequence is 14 residues long. Germline V CDR1 and CDR2: SQVTM, ANQGSEA. V lost 4 bases and J 3 bases, leaving 15 bases between the germline ends. CDR3: CSVGGDIGDYGYTF. CDR3 DNA: TGCAGCGTTGGAGGGGACATAGGGGACTATGGCTACACCTTC.

This clonotype showed up just a few times. The rearrangement joins TRBV29-1 to TRBJ2-5, with 11 bases that match TRBD2. Germline CDR1 and CDR2: SQVTM and ANQGSEA. V gave up 4 bases and J gave up 2 bases; unmatched junction bases: 12. This CDR3 has 17 residues. Here the CDR3 reads CSVADEEIAGGQETQYF. CDR3 sequence (DNA): TGCAGCGTTGCCGATGAAGAGATAGCGGGGGGGCAAGAGACCCAGTACTTC.

The J gene is TRBJ2-7, the V gene TRBV2; D not resolved. The CDR3 is 11 residues long. Germline values: CDR1 SNHLY, CDR2 FYNNEI. Trimming left V 8 bases short and J 5 bases short, with 10 bases between. The CDR3 spells CASARLNEQYF. Here the CDR3 DNA reads TGTGCCAGCGCTAGACTTAACGAGCAGTACTTC. The full variable domain, its missing parts supplied by reference TRBV2 and TRBJ2-7, is EPEVTQTPSHQVTQMGQEVILRCVPISNHLYFYWYRQILGQKVEFLVSFYNNEISEKSEIFDDQFSVERPDGSNFTLKIRSTKLEDSAMYFCASARLNEQYFGPGTRLTVT.

This clonotype was counted a few times. This sequence joins TRBV29-1 and TRBJ2-3; TRBD1 is a possible D gene (6 bases). Trimming took off 7 bases at V and 5 bases at J, with 10 bases between the two ends. In germline, CDR1 is SQVTM, CDR2 ANQGSEA. CDR3 length: 11 residues. This chain's CDR3 is CSGAGVDTQYF. CDR3 DNA sequence: TGCAGCGGGGCAGGGGTAGATACGCAGTATTTT.

The chain links TRBV6-1 to TRBJ1-2, with D perhaps matching TRBD1 (5 bases). This CDR3 is built from 15 residues. Germline V gene lookup returns CDR1 MNHNS and CDR2 SASEGT. The germline V and J ends were trimmed by 4 bases and 4 bases, with 16 bases remaining between them. The CDR3 nucleotides read TGTGCCAGCAGTGCCTGGCCTTCGGGGGGCTATGGCTACACCTTC. Residues: CASSAWPSGGYGYTF.

There are a few counts of this clonotype. This chain links TRBV7-9 with TRBJ2-7; 9 bases agree with TRBD1. The CDR3 runs 13 residues. With 5 bases clipped from V and 5 bases from J, the junction kept 4 bases outside the gene matches. Germline CDR1 reads SEHNR; CDR2 reads FQNEAQ (reference sequence). The CDR3 loop is CASSGRTGDEQYF. CDR3 bases: TGTGCCAGCAGCGGACGGACAGGGGACGAGCAGTACTTC.

In its sample, this clonotype was seen many times. CDR3 nucleotides: TGTGCCAGCAGCCAGGGGGTCACTGAAGCTTTCTTT. This gives the protein CASSQGVTEAFF. V usage is TRBV7-9 and J usage is TRBJ1-1; 7 bases line up with TRBD1. Germline assignment: CDR1 SEHNR and CDR2 FQNEAQ (reference sequence). V gave up 5 bases and J gave up 4 bases; unmatched junction bases: 1. This CDR3 has 12 amino acids. Full variable domain (rest looked up from reference TRBV7-9 and TRBJ1-1): DTGVSQNPRHKITKRGQNVTFRCDPISEHNRLYWYRQTLGQGPEFLTYFQNEAQLEKSRLLSDRFSAERPKGSFSTLEIQRTEQGDSAMYLCASSQGVTEAFFGQGTRLTVV.

This chain links TRBV5-1 with TRBJ2-1, with 8 bases lining up with TRBD1. The CDR3 contains 16 residues. CDR1 SGHRS and CDR2 YFSETQ come from the germline V gene. After removal of 3 bases from V and 4 bases from J, the junction contained 9 bases not matched to a gene. The CDR3 DNA follows: TGCGCCAGCAGCTCTCCTACAGGGGGAAATTACAATGAGCAGTTCTTC. Protein product: CASSSPTGGNYNEQFF.

This chain links TRBV5-1 with TRBJ1-1; D is undetermined. Germline CDR1 reads SGHRS; CDR2 reads YFSETQ. The V and J ends lost 0 bases and 0 bases respectively, with 12 bases between them. There are 16 residues in the CDR3. CDR3 nucleotides: TGCGCCAGCAGCTTGGCCGTAGGTCGGATGAACACTGAAGCTTTCTTT. Encoded protein: CASSLAVGRMNTEAFF.

The chain links TRBV29-1 to TRBJ2-5; 8 bases match TRBD2. The CDR3 is made up of 16 amino acids. The ends lost 3 bases at V and 5 bases at J; junction bases unmatched: 14. CDR1 SQVTM and CDR2 ANQGSEA come from the germline V gene. CDR3: CSVDAEFGGAWETQYF. CDR3 nucleotide sequence: TGCAGCGTTGATGCGGAATTCGGGGGGGCCTGGGAGACCCAGTACTTC.

This clonotype was observed a few times. The CDR3 region is CASSPFGETGNTIYF. The CDR3 coding sequence is TGTGCCAGCAGCCCGTTCGGGGAAACTGGAAACACCATATATTTT. The chain combines TRBV11-2 with TRBJ1-3; the D is unclear. The CDR3 has 15 amino acids. V shed 5 bases and J shed 2 bases, with 13 bases lying between them. CDR1 and CDR2 (germline): SGHAT, FQNNGV.

In this sample, this clonotype turned up many times. The chain has TRBV29-1 and TRBJ1-2, with a tentative D call TRBD1 (5 bases). CDR1 is SQVTM, CDR2 ANQGSEA, per germline. This CDR3 comprises 13 residues. Between the trimmed V and J ends, which lost 8 bases and 4 bases, there was a span of 17 bases. CDR3 sequence (DNA): TGCAGCTACGGGACTCGAGTCGGCTATGGCTACACCTTC. This sequence encodes CSYGTRVGYGYTF.

V and J are TRBV20-1 and TRBJ1-1, with 9 nucleotides matching TRBD1. Germline V gives CDR1 DFQATT, CDR2 SNEGSKA (reference sequence). J was trimmed by 4 bases and V by 0 bases; bases with no gene match: 6. This CDR3 contains 15 residues. CDR3 sequence: CSARENRGLGTEAFF. The CDR3 nucleotides read TGCAGTGCTAGAGAAAACAGGGGGCTGGGCACTGAAGCTTTCTTT.

This clonotype was counted between two and nine times. The chain is built from TRBV2 and TRBJ2-2, with D perhaps matching TRBD1 or TRBD2 (6 bases each). Trimming took 6 bases from V and 6 from J, leaving 14 bases between them. Germline assignment: CDR1 SNHLY and CDR2 FYNNEI. This CDR3 comprises 14 residues. In nucleotides, the CDR3 is TGTGCCAGCAGACAGGGAGGTTGGGCCGGGGAGCTGTTTTTT. Protein sequence: CASRQGGWAGELFF.

V is TRBV5-1 and J is TRBJ1-1; D is possibly TRBD1 (5 bases). Germline CDR1 SGHRS, CDR2 YFSETQ. CDR3 length: 17 amino acids. Between the trimmed V and J ends, which lost 4 bases and 0 bases, there was a span of 19 bases. The CDR3 sequence: CASSPGRGKNLNTEAFF. The DNA of the CDR3 is TGCGCCAGCAGCCCCGGTCGGGGGAAGAATCTGAACACTGAAGCTTTCTTT.

The chain employs TRBV28 and TRBJ1-2, with a possible D match to TRBD1 (6 bases). Germline V lookup: CDR1 MDHEN, CDR2 SYDVKM. V shed 7 bases and J shed 3 bases, with 18 bases lying between them. This CDR3 contains 15 residues. The CDR3 region is CASTPGGAGDYGYTF. DNA of the CDR3: TGTGCCAGCACCCCGGGGGGGGCCGGAGACTATGGCTACACCTTC.

The rearrangement uses TRBV12-3 or TRBV12-4 and TRBJ1-4, with D maybe TRBD1 (5 bases). The CDR3 has 14 amino acids. The germline V and J ends were trimmed by 3 bases and 10 bases, with 15 bases remaining between them. This CDR3 reads CASSFGASEGKLFF. As DNA, the CDR3 is TGTGCCAGCAGTTTCGGGGCATCCGAAGGAAAACTGTTTTTT.

This clonotype was seen a few times. The chain joins TRBV28 to TRBJ1-5, with a tentative D call TRBD1 (6 bases). This CDR3 spans 16 amino acids. V lost 6 bases and J 6 bases, leaving 21 bases between the germline ends. The germline V gene has CDR1 MDHEN and CDR2 SYDVKM. This chain's CDR3 is CASRRWNRVAPQPQHF. The CDR3 DNA reads TGTGCCAGCAGACGCTGGAACAGGGTCGCCCCTCAGCCCCAGCATTTT. The entire variable domain, with the rest obtained from reference TRBV28 and TRBJ1-5, is as follows: DVKVTQSSRYLVKRTGEKVFLECVQDMDHENMFWYRQDPGLGLRLIYFSYDVKMKEKGDIPEGYSVSREKKERFSLILESASTNQTSMYLCASRRWNRVAPQPQHFGDGTRLSIL.

The sample holds a few counts of this clonotype. This chain connects TRBV7-4 to TRBJ2-7; 7 bases map to TRBD2. V was pared by 2 bases and J by 4 bases, with 14 bases of the junction left unmatched. CDR1 and CDR2 from the germline V gene are SGHVT and SQSDAQ. The CDR3 covers 17 residues. CDR3 bases: TGTGCCAGCAGCTTAAAAGATTATCAGGGAGGGTATTACGAGCAGTACTTC. Translated, it gives CASSLKDYQGGYYEQYF.

This clonotype was seen more than once but under ten times. The chain links TRBV11-2 to TRBJ2-7, with a weak D call TRBD1 (6 bases). The CDR3 has 15 residues. V was clipped by 5 bases and J by 5 bases, with 19 bases between them. From germline, CDR1 is SGHAT and CDR2 FQNNGV. The CDR3 protein is CASSHYRTRGHEQYF. The CDR3 region has the DNA TGTGCCAGCAGCCATTATAGAACCAGGGGCCACGAGCAGTACTTC.

V gene TRBV9 combines with J gene TRBJ2-5; 7 nucleotides align to TRBD2. The germline CDR1 and CDR2 sequences are SGDLS and YYNGEE. V was pared by 1 base and J by 4 bases, with 4 bases of the junction left unmatched. The CDR3 has 14 residues. CDR3: CASSVYSSGETQYF. The CDR3 DNA follows: TGTGCCAGCAGCGTATATTCTAGCGGAGAGACCCAGTACTTC.